This T cell receptor beta chain was captured in a study of blood T cells in healthy people across ages. Study-level results: TCR beta diversity per million T cells fell roughly linearly with age. There were more naive CD4+ cells and higher diversity in long-lived donors than in aged donors.

The authors ran a second PCR of about 6 to 11 cycles using a sample-barcoded 5' primer and a J-beta primer mix. MiXCR, applied by TCRdb to the 5' RACE reads, yields one record per CDR3 protein. The sample holds about 1.5 million distinct CDR3 sequences, 40% to 50% seen once. This CDR3 region has 11 residues. The V gene lost 5 bases and the J gene lost 9 bases, with 10 bases spanning the gap. The germline gives CDR1 MDHEN, CDR2 SYDVKM. This clonotype was detected a few times. Antigen: not known. The specimen was blood. The receptor was derived from a woman younger than 35 in good health. The chain links TRBV28 to TRBJ1-2; D unclear. The CDR3 here is CASSPGFSYTF. The CDR3 nucleotides read TGTGCCAGCAGTCCGGGTTTTAGCTACACCTTC.